The next 21 T cell receptor beta chains were all read from a single sample in a study of PD-1 blockade in mismatch repair-deficient tumors. Which antigens these TCRs recognize remains unknown. This table comes from immunoSEQ multiplex PCR, and its TCRdb copy is limited to in-frame clones, with some not included. This table holds more than 11,000 clones, 84% found once. Time point described: approximately 10-day in vitro stimulation with candidate neoantigen peptide 4. The sequences come from cells cultured in vitro, collected from a patient treated with pembrolizumab. These TCRs come from an adult with mismatch repair-deficient cancer.

This clone was picked up a small number of times. The chain carries TRBV28 and TRBJ1-6, with 7 bases aligning to TRBD1. The CDR3 spans 15 residues. The germline gives CDR1 MDHEN, CDR2 SYDVKM. The J segment lost 7 bases and the V segment lost 7 bases, leaving 10 bases of the junction unmatched. The CDR3 DNA reads as TGTGCCAGCACAAAGGGGGCGGTTTTGAATTCACCCCTCCACTTT. Translation: CASTKGAVLNSPLHF.

The genes are TRBV11-3 and TRBJ2-4, with TRBD1 identical over 7 bases. The CDR3 has 14 residues. The J segment lost 5 bases and the V segment lost 5 bases, leaving 6 bases of the junction unmatched. CDR1 and CDR2 from the germline V gene are SGHNT and YENEEA. CDR3: CASSQDRAENIQYF. Here the CDR3 DNA reads TGTGCCAGCAGCCAAGACAGGGCGGAAAACATTCAGTACTTC.

V is TRBV20-1 and J is TRBJ2-7; tentative D call: TRBD2 (5 bases). The germline gives CDR1 DFQATT, CDR2 SNEGSKA (reference sequence). The CDR3 extends over 11 amino acids. V was cut by 3 bases and J by 7 bases, with 10 bases left in between. The CDR3 DNA follows: TGCAGTGCTAGTGGGCCGGGGGAGCAGTACTTC. As protein: CSASGPGEQYF.

The V call is TRBV6-1, the J call TRBJ1-2; D is ambiguous. The CDR3 spans 14 residues. Germline V gene lookup returns CDR1 MNHNS and CDR2 SASEGT. The V gene lost 7 bases and the J gene lost 2 bases, with 14 bases spanning the gap. CDR3 DNA: TGTGCCAGCACCCGCTCGACCTCAAACTATGGCTACACCTTC. Translated: CASTRSTSNYGYTF.

CDR3 loop: CASRSGRSTDTQYF. The CDR3 DNA reads TGTGCCTCGAGGAGCGGGCGGTCTACAGATACGCAGTATTTT. The J gene is TRBJ2-3, the V gene TRBV28, with D possibly being TRBD2 (6 bases). Germline CDR1 and CDR2: MDHEN and SYDVKM. The V end lost 11 bases, the J end lost 3 bases, and 18 bases lay between the germline ends. The CDR3 extends over 14 amino acids.

The rearrangement uses TRBV27 and TRBJ2-5; D is perhaps TRBD1 (5 bases). The CDR3 runs to 13 residues. V lost 4 bases and J 2 bases, leaving 8 bases between the germline ends. Germline V gene sequence: CDR1 MNHEY, CDR2 SMNVEV (reference sequence). The CDR3 bases are TGTGCCAGCAGTTCATGGACACAAGAGACCCAGTACTTC. Protein: CASSSWTQETQYF.

In regard to this clone: The same CDR3 arises from other DNA sequences in this sample as well. V and J are TRBV7-3 and TRBJ1-1; D gene unclear. This CDR3 region has 13 residues. The V and J ends lost 2 bases and 4 bases respectively, with 8 bases between them. Looked up from germline, CDR1 is SGHTA and CDR2 is FQGTGA. The CDR3 region has the DNA TGTGCCAGCAGCTTAGGTTACGGCACTGAAGCTTTCTTT. Its translation is CASSLGYGTEAFF. Looking up the rest from reference TRBV7-3 and TRBJ1-1 gives the full variable domain: GAGVSQTPSNKVTEKGKYVELRCDPISGHTALYWYRQSLGQGPEFLIYFQGTGAADDSGLPNDRFFAVRPEGSVSTLKIQRTERGDSAVYLCASSLGYGTEAFFGQGTRLTVV.

This chain links TRBV6-1 with TRBJ2-4, with D maybe TRBD2 (7 bases). Germline lookup yields CDR1 MNHNS and CDR2 SASEGT. The CDR3 extends over 14 amino acids. V lost 2 bases, J lost 10 bases, and 15 bases lay in between. The CDR3 DNA reads TGTGCCAGCAGTGAATTGCGGGGGACAAGTATTCAGTACTTC. It is translated as CASSELRGTSIQYF.

The chain joins TRBV28 to TRBJ2-2; D is undetermined. Germline CDR1 is MDHEN and CDR2 is SYDVKM. Trimming shortened V by 5 bases and J by 0 bases, and 4 bases separated the two germline ends. This CDR3 is built from 13 residues. The CDR3 spells CASSDANTGELFF. For the CDR3, the DNA is TGTGCCAGCAGTGATGCGAACACCGGGGAGCTGTTTTTT.

V usage is TRBV5-6 and J usage is TRBJ2-7; D gene ambiguous. Germline V gene lookup returns CDR1 SGHDT and CDR2 YYEEEE. V lost 0 bases, J lost 3 bases, and 7 bases lay in between. The CDR3 is 13 residues long. This CDR3 is CASSLDGDYEQYF. Written as DNA, the CDR3 is TGTGCCAGCAGCTTGGATGGGGACTACGAGCAGTACTTC.

The rearrangement joins TRBV7-9 to TRBJ2-1, with no clear D. This CDR3 is built from 14 residues. The germline V and J ends were trimmed by 5 bases and 0 bases, with 8 bases remaining between them. Looked up from germline, CDR1 is SEHNR and CDR2 is FQNEAQ (reference sequence). Written as DNA, the CDR3 is TGTGCCAGCAGCGAGGTCAGCTCCTACAATGAGCAGTTCTTC. Protein product: CASSEVSSYNEQFF.

The chain has TRBV28 and TRBJ1-2; the D gene is possibly TRBD1 (5 bases). V was clipped by 2 bases and J by 7 bases, with 20 bases between them. CDR3 length: 16 amino acids. Germline V gene lookup returns CDR1 MDHEN and CDR2 SYDVKM. CDR3 nucleotides: TGTGCCAGCAGTTTAAGGGGCTTAAAAGCTGGCGGTGGCTACACCTTC. Its protein product is CASSLRGLKAGGGYTF.

The chain couples TRBV18 to TRBJ2-5; the D gene is possibly TRBD2 (6 bases). Germline V CDR1 and CDR2: KGHSH, LQKENI. Trimming cost V 8 bases and J 4 bases, with 14 bases left between them. This CDR3 spans 13 amino acids. The CDR3 spells CASQGEAIETQYF. CDR3 coding DNA: TGTGCCAGCCAAGGGGAGGCTATAGAGACCCAGTACTTC.

The rearrangement uses TRBV28 and TRBJ1-2, with D tentatively TRBD1 (5 bases). V was clipped by 6 bases and J by 4 bases, with 12 bases between them. This CDR3 is 13 amino acids long. The germline V gene has CDR1 MDHEN and CDR2 SYDVKM. For the CDR3, the DNA is TGTGCCAGCAGCCGCGGGGCGTTCTATGGCTACACCTTC. Translated: CASSRGAFYGYTF.

V and J are TRBV27 and TRBJ2-1; D gene uncertain. There are 13 residues in the CDR3. V lost 5 bases, J lost 6 bases, and 11 bases lay in between. CDR1 and CDR2 from the germline V gene are MNHEY and SMNVEV (reference sequence). The CDR3 sequence: CASSPTHINEQFF. In DNA form, the CDR3 reads TGTGCCAGCAGTCCGACCCACATCAATGAGCAGTTCTTC.

This chain joins TRBV21-1 and TRBJ2-3; the listed D gene, TRBD2, was not tested against the DNA. TRBV21-1 is deemed a pseudogene. This CDR3 has 14 amino acids. This CDR3 is CASILAGNTDTQYF. The CDR3 nucleotides read TGTGCCAGCATTCTAGCGGGAAACACAGATACGCAGTATTTT.

The chain links TRBV28 to TRBJ2-7; D unresolved. This CDR3 is built from 13 residues. CDR1 and CDR2 from the germline V gene are MDHEN and SYDVKM. The ends were cut back, 5 bases at V and 3 bases at J, with 11 bases in the middle. CDR3: CASSLDNNYEQYF. The DNA of the CDR3 is TGTGCCAGCAGTCTCGACAACAACTACGAGCAGTACTTC.

The J gene is TRBJ1-1, the V gene TRBV14, with D tentatively TRBD1 (6 bases). V was shortened by 3 bases and J by 10 bases, with 9 bases between the two germline ends. This CDR3 is 11 amino acids long. Germline loops: CDR1 SGHDN, CDR2 FVKESK. For the CDR3, the DNA is TGTGCCAGCAGCCAGCAGGGGTCAGCTTTCTTT. Amino acids: CASSQQGSAFF. The whole variable domain, remainder taken from reference TRBV14 and TRBJ1-1, is EAGVTQFPSHSVIEKGQTVTLRCDPISGHDNLYWYRRVMGKEIKFLLHFVKESKQDESGMPNNRFLAERTGGTYSTLKVQPAELEDSGVYFCASSQQGSAFFGQGTRLTVV.

The chain joins TRBV9 to TRBJ1-1; D perhaps matches TRBD1 (5 bases). Trimming left V 7 bases short and J 1 base short, with 20 bases between. The germline CDR1 and CDR2 sequences are SGDLS and YYNGEE. The CDR3 runs 16 residues. CDR3: CASGRVGTPENTEAFF. Here the CDR3 DNA reads TGTGCCAGCGGAAGGGTCGGGACTCCTGAGAACACTGAAGCTTTCTTT.

The gene calls are TRBV5-6 and TRBJ2-3; D gene ambiguous. Germline-derived CDR1 and CDR2 are SGHDT and YYEEEE. This CDR3 region has 15 residues. Between the trimmed V and J ends, which lost 2 bases and 0 bases, there was a span of 10 bases. The DNA for the CDR3 is TGTGCCAGCAGCTTAGTTGGAGAGAGCACAGATACGCAGTATTTT. It encodes CASSLVGESTDTQYF.

This clone was found once. V usage is TRBV6-4 and J usage is TRBJ2-2; the match to TRBD2 covers 7 bases. Germline assignment: CDR1 MRHNA and CDR2 SNTAGT. V shed 9 bases and J 6 bases; nucleotides not matched to a gene: 7. The CDR3 is made up of 13 amino acids. The CDR3 loop reads CARDMGGAGELFF. The CDR3 DNA follows: TGTGCCAGAGACATGGGAGGGGCCGGGGAGCTGTTTTTT.